A single sample is the source of the 18 T cell receptor beta chains below, sequenced in a study of cytomegalovirus exposure and HLA in healthy donors. PCR primers comprised 60 Vbeta and 13 Jbeta primers. Data came from immunoSEQ multiplex PCR; TCRdb stores just in-frame clones and leaves some out. This repertoire shows about 98,000 clones, around 74% found once; its top ten account for about 1.8%. Sequencing was performed on PBMCs. The source of these receptors is a male donor in good health and CMV-seronegative.

A single count supports this clone. The V and J genes are TRBV5-4 and TRBJ2-7; 7 bases match TRBD2. Per the germline V gene, CDR1 is SGHNT and CDR2 is YYREEE (reference sequence). This CDR3 has 14 residues. The V gene end was trimmed by 6 bases and the J gene end by 7 bases; junction bases not matched to a gene: 13. The CDR3 loop is CASISWGGSEEQYF. CDR3 nucleotides: TGTGCCAGCATCTCATGGGGGGGGTCGGAGGAGCAGTACTTC.

The chain has TRBV6-6 and TRBJ2-5; D is unclear. The closer fit of TRBJ2-7 to the DNA end suggests the J call may be wrong. The CDR3 is made up of 11 amino acids. In germline, CDR1 is MNHNY, CDR2 SVGAGI (reference sequence). This chain's CDR3 is CASSNLYEQYF. For the CDR3, the DNA is TGTGCCAGCAGCAACCTCTACGAGCAGTACTTC.

The chain is built from TRBV6-1 and TRBJ1-5; no reliable D call. Between the trimmed V and J ends, which lost 3 bases and 6 bases, there was a span of 6 bases. The CDR3 sequence is 12 residues long. Germline V gene lookup returns CDR1 MNHNS and CDR2 SASEGT. CDR3 protein: CASSDRGQPQHF. The CDR3 nucleotides are TGTGCCAGCAGTGATCGGGGTCAGCCCCAGCATTTT.

The sample holds a few counts of this clone. V usage is TRBV6-5 and J usage is TRBJ1-1, with 8 bases aligning to TRBD1. V gave up 4 bases and J gave up 4 bases; unmatched junction bases: 5. The germline V gene has CDR1 MNHEY and CDR2 SVGAGI. The CDR3 contains 14 residues. CDR3 loop: CASSSTGGSTEAFF. In DNA, the CDR3 is TGTGCCAGCAGTTCCACAGGGGGGAGCACTGAAGCTTTCTTT.

This chain joins TRBV5-1 and TRBJ1-2, with TRBD1 as a possible D gene (5 bases). Trimming left V 4 bases short and J 4 bases short, with 20 bases between. The length of the CDR3 is 16 residues. Germline loops: CDR1 SGHRS, CDR2 YFSETQ. The DNA of the CDR3 is TGCGCCAGCAGCGGAGGCAACCGGGAGACAGTCTATGGCTACACCTTC. It yields the protein CASSGGNRETVYGYTF.

V gene TRBV5-6 combines with J gene TRBJ2-7; a weak D match, TRBD1 (5 bases). Germline V gene lookup returns CDR1 SGHDT and CDR2 YYEEEE. Trimming left V 2 bases short and J 2 bases short, with 11 bases between. The CDR3 extends over 14 amino acids. The CDR3: CASSFFGQTYEQYF. CDR3 sequence (DNA): TGTGCCAGCAGCTTTTTTGGACAAACCTACGAGCAGTACTTC. Drawing the rest from reference TRBV5-6 and TRBJ2-7, the complete variable domain is DAGVTQSPTHLIKTRGQQVTLRCSPKSGHDTVSWYQQALGQGPQFIFQYYEEEERQRGNFPDRFSGHQFPNYSSELNVNALLLGDSALYLCASSFFGQTYEQYFGPGTRLTVT.

This chain uses TRBV4-3 with TRBJ2-7; 13 bases match TRBD2. J lost 1 base, V lost 2 bases, and 8 bases had no gene match. This CDR3 region has 18 residues. From germline, CDR1 is LGHNA and CDR2 YSLEER. The CDR3 spells CASSQSLGLAGLSYEQYF. In DNA form, the CDR3 reads TGCGCCAGCAGCCAATCCCTGGGACTAGCGGGACTATCCTACGAGCAGTACTTC.

The chain employs TRBV28 and TRBJ1-1, with 8 bases fitting TRBD1. J lost 2 bases, V lost 6 bases, and 11 bases had no gene match. This CDR3 has 16 residues. Germline-derived CDR1 and CDR2 are MDHEN and SYDVKM. Here the CDR3 reads CASSKDRVSFNTEAFF. Written as DNA, the CDR3 is TGTGCCAGCAGCAAGGACAGGGTGTCGTTTAACACTGAAGCTTTCTTT.

This CDR3 reads CASRLIGTLKNIQYF. CDR3 nucleotide sequence: TGTGCCAGTAGACTCATAGGGACACTAAAAAACATTCAGTACTTC. V is TRBV19 and J is TRBJ2-4, with a possible D match to TRBD1 (6 bases). Germline-derived CDR1 and CDR2 are LNHDA and SQIVND (reference sequence). V dropped 6 bases and J dropped 4 bases, with 16 bases sitting between them. The CDR3 runs 15 residues.

This sequence joins TRBV4-3 and TRBJ2-7; TRBD1 aligns across 7 bases. V lost 0 bases, J lost 3 bases, and 5 bases stayed unmatched. The CDR3 extends over 15 amino acids. Looked up from germline, CDR1 is LGHNA and CDR2 is YSLEER. The chain's CDR3 is CASSQELRGHYEQYF. The CDR3 nucleotides read TGCGCCAGCAGCCAAGAGCTAAGGGGGCACTACGAGCAGTACTTC.

This clone was seen a handful of times. The CDR3 sequence is CASSLWKGAYEQYF. DNA for the CDR3: TGTGCCAGCAGCTTATGGAAGGGGGCTTACGAGCAGTACTTC. The V gene is TRBV7-8, the J gene TRBJ2-7, with 7 bases matching TRBD1. This CDR3 comprises 14 residues. Looked up from germline, CDR1 is SGHVS and CDR2 is FQNEAQ. V lost 2 bases to trimming and J lost 4 bases; unmatched junction nucleotides: 5.

This rearrangement joins TRBV27 to TRBJ1-1; 9 bases line up with TRBD1. CDR3 length: 14 residues. Germline CDR1 is MNHEY and CDR2 is SMNVEV (reference sequence). J lost 8 bases, V lost 4 bases, and 8 bases had no gene match. The CDR3 protein is CASSSWGQGREAFF. The CDR3 coding sequence is TGTGCCAGCAGTTCATGGGGACAGGGCCGCGAAGCTTTCTTT.

The chain carries TRBV30 and TRBJ2-6; the match to TRBD1 covers 11 bases. V trimming: 0 bases; J trimming: 13 bases; junction bases outside the gene matches: 8. CDR3 length equals 15 residues. CDR1 and CDR2 from the germline V gene are GTSNPN and SVGIG (reference sequence). The CDR3 loop reads CAWSVLGQGEWVLTF. The CDR3 nucleotides read TGTGCCTGGAGTGTATTGGGACAGGGGGAATGGGTCCTGACTTTC.

The chain joins TRBV7-8 to TRBJ2-7; 7 bases match TRBD2. This CDR3 region has 18 residues. The trim removed 2 bases at V and 1 base at J, leaving 14 bases unmatched. CDR1 and CDR2 (germline): SGHVS, FQNEAQ. The CDR3 DNA follows: TGTGCCAGCAGCTTAAAAAGGCCAAGAGCGGGACTGTCCTACGAGCAGTACTTC. This codes for CASSLKRPRAGLSYEQYF.

V is TRBV6-5 and J is TRBJ2-1; weak D call: TRBD1 (6 bases). Trimming cost V 4 bases and J 4 bases, with 8 bases left between them. Per the germline V gene, CDR1 is MNHEY and CDR2 is SVGAGI. This CDR3 comprises 13 residues. CDR3 in DNA: TGTGCCAGCAGTTCGACAGGTTACAATGAGCAGTTCTTC. Translating gives CASSSTGYNEQFF.

This clone appeared a few times. The CDR3 spells CASSRSALQGWYTEAFF. In DNA, the CDR3 is TGTGCCAGCAGCCGATCAGCCTTACAGGGGTGGTACACTGAAGCTTTCTTT. J is TRBJ1-1 and V is TRBV7-2, with TRBD1 matching 7 bases. The CDR3 has 17 amino acids. V lost 5 bases and J lost 3; bases outside the gene matches: 15. Germline CDR1 SGHTA, CDR2 FQGNSA.

The rearrangement joins TRBV30 to TRBJ1-2; TRBD1 agrees at 9 bases. J lost 7 bases, V lost 8 bases, and 8 bases had no gene match. Germline CDR1 and CDR2: GTSNPN and SVGIG (reference sequence). This CDR3 comprises 12 residues. In nucleotides, the CDR3 is TGTGCCCGGGACAGGGCCTCATCTGGCTACACCTTC. It specifies CARDRASSGYTF.

The rearrangement joins TRBV14 to TRBJ2-2; 12 bases fit TRBD2. The CDR3 runs 16 residues. Trimming at V came to 4 bases and at J to 6 bases, leaving 6 bases not matched to a gene. Germline V lookup: CDR1 SGHDN, CDR2 FVKESK. CDR3 DNA: TGTGCCAGCAGCCCGAGACTAGCGGGAGTAGCCGGGGAGCTGTTTTTT. It codes for CASSPRLAGVAGELFF.